The clone carrying this T cell receptor beta chain was seen repeatedly, ten times or more. The time point was: persistent/refractory GD, antithyroid drugs over 5 years with positive TRAb. The TCR library was prepared using RNA isolated from PBMCs. The data are from a study of regulatory T cells in long-lasting Graves disease. CDR3-region Arm-PCR and iRepertoire HTBI primers produced the TCR beta libraries. A single record per CDR3 protein comes from TCRdb applying MiXCR to the multiplex PCR reads. The sample lists 400,000 or so distinct CDR3 sequences, 23% occurring once. This specimen consisted of peripheral blood mononuclear cells (PBMCs), obtained when the disease was refractory, from a patient treated with antithyroid drugs. The receptor was derived from a female donor with Graves disease.

In DNA, the CDR3 is TGCGCCAGCAGTGAAGGGCGGGAACCCTACGAGCAGTACTTC. The encoded protein is CASSEGREPYEQYF. The chain carries TRBV10-2 and TRBJ2-7; tentative D call: TRBD2 (6 bases). CDR1 is WSHSY, CDR2 SAAADI, per germline. V was shortened by 3 bases and J by 2 bases, with 11 bases between the two germline ends. The CDR3 has 14 amino acids.